A selection of T cell receptor beta chains follows, all from one sample in a study of CD8+ T cells in alopecia areata. Assay: immunoSEQ multiplex PCR; the TCRdb copy retains only in-frame clones and omits some. Of approximately 120,000 clones detected, 40% to 55% appear once; the ten largest clones hold 10% to 13%. Specimen: NKG2D-low CD8+ T cells sorted from blood. Receptors originate from a human donor with alopecia areata. Each CDR3 is given with its conserved first and last residue.

V	J	CDR3
TRBV28	TRBJ2-1	CASSSSGTQFF
TRBV29-1	TRBJ2-7	CSVAGGGSYEQYF
TRBV19	TRBJ2-5	CASSIGLEGTQYF
TRBV28	TRBJ2-2	CASSFGRASTGELFF
TRBV18	TRBJ2-7	CASSSRAYEQYF
TRBV27	TRBJ1-2	CASSRPESTF
TRBV29-1	TRBJ2-3	CSDGQGGYSTQYF
TRBV29-1	TRBJ2-1	CSVSTGSSYNEQFF
TRBV29-1	TRBJ2-4	CSVLMGSKNIQYF
TRBV29-1	TRBJ2-3	CSVENQGDGTDTQYF
TRBV4-2	TRBJ2-7	CASSQVGLEQYF
TRBV5-4	TRBJ2-5	CASSDRDSSGETQYF
TRBV29-1	TRBJ2-1	CSGAYYEQFF
TRBV4-1	TRBJ1-5	CASSSGRNQPQHF
TRBV4-1	TRBJ1-5	CASSQDGTGGNSNQPQHF
TRBV6-1	TRBJ2-2	CASSEEGSNTGELFF
TRBV29-1	TRBJ2-7	CSVNLGQGVNEQYF
TRBV7-2	TRBJ1-2	CASSLTETGPNIRYGYTF
TRBV27	TRBJ1-1	CATRDPLMGAFF
TRBV27	TRBJ2-2	CATRQGNTGELFF
TRBV29-1	TRBJ2-3	CSVRTDTQYF
TRBV30	TRBJ2-3	CAWSVPTDTQYF
TRBV29-1	TRBJ2-7	CSVLSGRTYEQYF
TRBV27	TRBJ1-2	CASRGGRRDGYTF
TRBV29-1	TRBJ2-7	CSVPDRGPSYEQYF
TRBV28	TRBJ1-6	CASSLNLPISPLHF
TRBV5-7	TRBJ2-3	CASSSGQAHLGLTDTQYF
TRBV14	TRBJ2-1	CASSQEPSGLDNEQFF
TRBV29-1	TRBJ1-1	CSVVKGEAFF
TRBV29-1	TRBJ2-1	CSVEPYNEQFF